This T cell receptor beta chain was sequenced for a study of shared clonotypes between healthy human individuals. Study-wide results and caveats: The low donor count limited represented genetic and exposure-history diversity.

Details on this clone: The antigen is unknown.

Into CD45RA+ naive and CD45RA-negative memory subsets, the CD4+ cells were split. The germline gives CDR1 SGDLS, CDR2 YYNGEE. The CDR3 runs to 16 residues. V lost 3 bases, J lost 0 bases, and 16 bases lay in between. Clones were sequenced by immunoSEQ multiplex PCR, and TCRdb holds only the in-frame ones, with some missing. This sample has 600,000 to 750,000 clones, with around 70% found just once. This clonotype was obtained from a woman younger than 45 in good health. This sequence joins TRBV9 and TRBJ2-7, with D uncertain. The sample comprised memory CD4+ T cells sorted from blood. As for subset: CD45RA-negative fraction. Written as DNA, the CDR3 is TGTGCCAGCAGCGAGTCAGTCGACTTAAGCTCCTACGAGCAGTACTTC. Its protein product is CASSESVDLSSYEQYF.